The clone carrying this T cell receptor beta chain was seen only a few times. Unmatched junction bases numbered 16, after V lost 4 bases and J lost 5 bases. Per the germline V gene, CDR1 is LGHNA and CDR2 is YSLEER. The CDR3 is made up of 17 amino acids. 60 Vbeta and 13 Jbeta primers were used in PCR. Profiled with immunoSEQ multiplex PCR; TCRdb holds only in-frame clones, not every one. The sample lists 99,000 or so clones, under 80% occurring once. The source of the sample is a study of cytomegalovirus exposure and HLA in healthy donors. This clonotype was sampled from a woman aged 40 to 55 in good health and CMV-seropositive. The gene calls are TRBV4-3 and TRBJ1-2, with 7 bases lining up with TRBD1. Input material: PBMCs. The CDR3 nucleotides are TGCGCCAGCAGCCCCTCCGTGGCAGGGGGTTTCGGATATGGCTACACCTTC. Translated: CASSPSVAGGFGYGYTF.